A single sample is the source of the 14 T cell receptor beta chains below, sequenced in a study of preoperative IRX-2 immunotherapy in early breast cancer. TCRdb's copy holds only in-frame clones and misses some; the assay was immunoSEQ multiplex PCR. This sample has around 57,000 clones, with roughly 95% found just once. Indicated treatment: preoperative locoregional IRX-2 cytokine immunotherapy. This specimen was acquired from a patient treated with IRX-2 immunotherapy. The receptors derive from a human donor with breast cancer.

The J gene is TRBJ1-2, the V gene TRBV21-1; TRBD1, as called in the table, went unchecked against the DNA. TRBV21-1 is shown as a pseudogene. This CDR3 region has 13 residues. Written as DNA, the CDR3 is TGTGCCAGCAGGCGACAGGGGAATGAGGGCTACACCTTC. Amino acid sequence: CASRRQGNEGYTF.

V usage is TRBV28 and J usage is TRBJ2-1; 7 bases are a match to TRBD2. The germline gives CDR1 MDHEN, CDR2 SYDVKM. CDR3 size: 12 residues. Trimming at V came to 10 bases and at J to 9 bases, leaving 9 bases not matched to a gene. CDR3 region: CAIQRGSVEQFF. CDR3 DNA: TGTGCCATCCAGCGGGGATCGGTTGAGCAGTTCTTC.

The genes are TRBV7-9 and TRBJ2-7, with 7 positions matching TRBD1. With 5 bases clipped from V and 3 bases from J, the junction kept 7 bases outside the gene matches. Germline V CDR1 and CDR2: SEHNR, FQNEAQ (reference sequence). The CDR3 is 14 residues long. CDR3 nucleotides: TGTGCCAGCAGCCCTAGTGGACAGGACTACGAGCAGTACTTC. This gives the protein CASSPSGQDYEQYF.

This clone occurred once. The J gene is TRBJ1-2, the V gene TRBV7-2, with unresolved D. The germline V gene encodes CDR1 SGHTA and CDR2 FQGNSA. Trimming took 4 bases from V and 7 from J, leaving 19 bases between them. The CDR3 has 15 residues. CDR3 nucleotides: TGTGCCAGCAGCTCCCTAGCAGTGGGGTCCCGTGGCTACACCTTC. Translation: CASSSLAVGSRGYTF. Using reference TRBV7-2 and TRBJ1-2 for the parts outside the CDR3, the full variable domain is GAGVSQSPSNKVTEKGKDVELRCDPISGHTALYWYRQSLGQGLEFLIYFQGNSAPDKSGLPSDRFSAERTGGSVSTLTIQRTQQEDSAVYLCASSSLAVGSRGYTFGSGTRLTVV.

This sequence joins TRBV4-1 and TRBJ2-1, with unresolved D. V lost 2 bases and J 5 bases, leaving 10 bases between the germline ends. Germline V gene data show CDR1 as MGHRA and CDR2 as YSYEKL. This CDR3 comprises 14 residues. The CDR3 loop reads CASSQRSLNNEQFF. For the CDR3, the DNA is TGCGCCAGCAGCCAAAGGTCCCTCAACAATGAGCAGTTCTTC.

The chain recombines TRBV25-1 with TRBJ2-2; no clear D. Germline V gene lookup returns CDR1 MGHDK and CDR2 SYGVNS. This CDR3 comprises 13 residues. V lost 8 bases and J 1 base, leaving 8 bases between the germline ends. In DNA, the CDR3 is TGTGCCAGCGACCAAGAGAACACCGGGGAGCTGTTTTTT. This sequence encodes CASDQENTGELFF.

V gene TRBV7-9 combines with J gene TRBJ2-7; TRBD1 matches at 7 bases. There are 15 residues in the CDR3. V lost 6 bases, J lost 1 base, and 9 bases stayed unmatched. Germline-derived CDR1 and CDR2 are SEHNR and FQNEAQ (reference sequence). The CDR3 DNA sequence: TGTGCCAGCAGTTATACAGGGGCTCCATCCTACGAGCAGTACTTC. It is translated as CASSYTGAPSYEQYF.

This clone was recorded only once. The chain combines TRBV27 with TRBJ2-5; 7 bases line up with TRBD2. With the DNA end fitting TRBJ2-7 better, the J assignment may be wrong. From germline, CDR1 is MNHEY and CDR2 SMNVEV (reference sequence). This CDR3 is built from 15 residues. CDR3 nucleotide sequence: TGTGCCAGCAGTTTAGTTCCTAGCGGCTTCTACGAGCAGTACTTC. It is translated as CASSLVPSGFYEQYF.

This chain joins TRBV28 and TRBJ1-4; D gene ambiguous. This CDR3 has 11 amino acids. Looked up from germline, CDR1 is MDHEN and CDR2 is SYDVKM. The ends were cut back, 6 bases at V and 11 bases at J, with 10 bases in the middle. The CDR3 region is CASSPERKLFF. DNA for the CDR3: TGTGCCAGCAGCCCCGAGAGGAAACTGTTTTTT.

The rearrangement joins TRBV5-6 to TRBJ1-5; D uncertain. The CDR3 consists of 14 residues. Germline CDR1 SGHDT, CDR2 YYEEEE. V lost 2 bases to trimming and J lost 2 bases, with 8 bases between them. CDR3 nucleotide sequence: TGTGCCAGCAGCTTCTTTGGGGGCAATCAGCCCCAGCATTTT. Translating gives CASSFFGGNQPQHF. Combining the CDR3 with reference TRBV5-6 and TRBJ1-5 gives the whole variable domain DAGVTQSPTHLIKTRGQQVTLRCSPKSGHDTVSWYQQALGQGPQFIFQYYEEEERQRGNFPDRFSGHQFPNYSSELNVNALLLGDSALYLCASSFFGGNQPQHFGDGTRLSIL.

The V gene is TRBV28, the J gene TRBJ2-1, with 10 bases fitting TRBD1. The V gene end was trimmed by 5 bases and the J gene end by 8 bases; junction bases not matched to a gene: 6. This CDR3 contains 14 residues. CDR1 MDHEN and CDR2 SYDVKM come from the germline V gene. CDR3 sequence reads: CASSMRTGGDEQFF. DNA of the CDR3: TGTGCCAGCAGTATGCGGACAGGGGGGGATGAGCAGTTCTTC.

The chain couples TRBV30 to TRBJ1-4; 7 nucleotides match TRBD1. CDR3 length equals 14 residues. Germline CDR1 reads GTSNPN; CDR2 reads SVGIG (reference sequence). The J segment lost 5 bases and the V segment lost 2 bases, leaving 5 bases of the junction unmatched. The CDR3 region has the DNA TGTGCCTGGAGTTGGCCAGGGGGAAATGAAAAACTGTTTTTT. This codes for CAWSWPGGNEKLFF.

The rearrangement uses TRBV5-4 and TRBJ2-3, with 13 bases matching TRBD2. The germline V gene has CDR1 SGHNT and CDR2 YYREEE (reference sequence). CDR3 length: 18 amino acids. The V segment lost 3 bases and the J segment 2 bases; nucleotides outside the gene matches: 9. The CDR3 here is CASSSGGGLAGYTDTQYF. The CDR3 DNA reads as TGTGCCAGCAGCTCGGGGGGGGGACTAGCGGGGTACACAGATACGCAGTATTTT.

V usage is TRBV9 and J usage is TRBJ1-6; 7 bases match TRBD1. With V trimmed by 0 bases and J by 9 bases, 6 bases remained unmatched. Germline values: CDR1 SGDLS, CDR2 YYNGEE. The CDR3 totals 15 residues. CDR3 region: CASSVAGTAGSPLHF. The CDR3 DNA reads TGTGCCAGCAGCGTAGCCGGGACAGCAGGTTCACCCCTCCACTTT.